This TCR beta chain appears in the sequencing data of a study of blood T cell repertoires in COVID-19. The V and J ends lost 3 bases and 3 bases, in that order; junction bases with no gene match: 3. The CDR3 spans 16 residues. Germline V gene data show CDR1 as SGDLS and CDR2 as YYNGEE. During active infection, Seattle patients enrolled and were then monitored through disease. Original handling: Nucleated cell counts were estimated from reference gene primer amplification. The assay was immunoSEQ multiplex PCR, and TCRdb's table has in-frame clones only and misses some. V and J calls and clone size are given by that table; D and trimming were obtained from the DNA. The sample shows fewer than 350,000 clones, 90% of them seen only once.

Source material: peripheral blood. V gene TRBV9 combines with J gene TRBJ2-3; TRBD2 matches at 14 bases. The TCR was taken from a woman in her twenties or thirties with COVID-19, enrolled during active disease. The CDR3 DNA is TGTGCCAGCAGCGCCGGGACTAGCGGGAGAACAGATACGCAGTATTTT. Amino acids: CASSAGTSGRTDTQYF.